The 9 T cell receptor beta chains below were found in one sample sequenced in a study of OX40 agonist ivuxolimab in advanced cancers. The assay was immunoSEQ multiplex PCR, and TCRdb's table has in-frame clones only and misses some. The profile shows fewer than 90,000 clones, roughly nine tenths of them singletons. Specimen: CD4+ or CD8+ T cells sorted from blood, collected in a trial of the OX40 agonist ivuxolimab. These receptor sequences come from an adult with an advanced solid tumor such as melanoma, head and neck, liver or kidney cancer.

The V call is TRBV6-5, the J call TRBJ2-2, with 8 bases identical to TRBD1. V dropped 10 bases and J dropped 0; count of bases not matched to a gene: 4. This CDR3 has 14 residues. CDR1 is MNHEY, CDR2 SVGAGI, per germline. CDR3 DNA sequence: TGTGCCACCCACAGGGGGACGAACACCGGGGAGCTGTTTTTT. As protein: CATHRGTNTGELFF.

The gene calls are TRBV30 and TRBJ2-4; possibly TRBD1 for D (6 bases). The CDR3 has 14 residues. Trimming removed 0 bases from V and 3 bases from J, with 9 bases in between. Germline V CDR1 and CDR2: GTSNPN, SVGIG (reference sequence). The CDR3 sequence is CAWSVGDNKNIQYF. The CDR3 DNA follows: TGTGCCTGGAGTGTTGGGGACAACAAAAACATTCAGTACTTC.

The chain joins TRBV28 to TRBJ2-2, with D possibly matching TRBD2 (5 bases). V lost 5 bases to trimming and J lost 4 bases, with 11 bases between them. Per germline, CDR1 MDHEN and CDR2 SYDVKM. The length of the CDR3 is 14 residues. The CDR3 coding sequence is TGTGCCAGCAGTCCGGGAAAAAGCACCGGGGAGCTGTTTTTT. Translation gives CASSPGKSTGELFF.

This clone was seen more than once but under ten times. This rearrangement joins TRBV2 to TRBJ1-5; tentative D call: TRBD1 (5 bases). V lost 4 bases and J 4 bases, leaving 14 bases between the germline ends. Per germline, CDR1 SNHLY and CDR2 FYNNEI. There are 15 residues in the CDR3. The CDR3 is CASSAWTGVNQPQHF. The CDR3 DNA reads as TGTGCCAGCAGTGCTTGGACGGGGGTAAATCAGCCCCAGCATTTT.

This chain joins TRBV4-3 and TRBJ2-6; D remains unclear. Germline lookup yields CDR1 LGHNA and CDR2 YSLEER. The CDR3 is 19 residues long. The V and J ends lost 0 bases and 1 base respectively, with 16 bases between them. The CDR3 nucleotides read TGCGCCAGCAGCCAAGATTTCCTAGGGTCTGAATCTGGGGCCAACGTCCTGACTTTC. Its translation is CASSQDFLGSESGANVLTF.

The genes are TRBV30 and TRBJ1-2; 7 nucleotides align to TRBD1. The germline gives CDR1 GTSNPN, CDR2 SVGIG (reference sequence). The CDR3 runs 15 residues. V trimming: 5 bases; J trimming: 3 bases; junction bases outside the gene matches: 12. The CDR3 bases are TGTGCCTGGCTTACGAACGGAGGGGGCTACTATGGCTACACCTTC. Its protein product is CAWLTNGGGYYGYTF.

The V gene is TRBV5-8, the J gene TRBJ2-3, with D possibly called TRBD1 or TRBD2 (5 bases each). The CDR3 contains 14 residues. Per germline, CDR1 SGHTS and CDR2 YDEGEE. The V end lost 3 bases, the J end lost 5 bases, and 13 bases lay between the germline ends. The CDR3 nucleotides read TGTGCCAGCAGCTCTGGGACGGGACGAGATACGCAGTATTTT. Amino acid sequence: CASSSGTGRDTQYF.

This chain connects TRBV5-5 to TRBJ2-4; no clear D. CDR1 is SGHKS and CDR2 is YYEKEE in the germline V gene (reference sequence). CDR3 length equals 14 residues. V gave up 4 bases and J gave up 0 bases, with 8 bases separating them. CDR3 nucleotides: TGTGCCAGCAGCGCCGTGCTAGCCAAAAACATTCAGTACTTC. Protein sequence: CASSAVLAKNIQYF. The complete variable domain, with remaining parts taken from reference TRBV5-5 and TRBJ2-4, reads DAGVTQSPTHLIKTRGQQVTLRCSPISGHKSVSWYQQVLGQGPQFIFQYYEKEERGRGNFPDRFSARQFPNYSSELNVNALLLGDSALYLCASSAVLAKNIQYFGAGTRLSVL.

This clone was found a few times. The V and J genes are TRBV6-1 and TRBJ2-4; D is possibly TRBD1 (6 bases). V shed 2 bases and J shed 2 bases, with 16 bases lying between them. CDR3 length: 17 amino acids. CDR1 is MNHNS, CDR2 SASEGT, per germline. For the CDR3, the DNA is TGTGCCAGCAGTGAACAGGGGCCGCATGGAACCAAAAACATTCAGTACTTC. Translated: CASSEQGPHGTKNIQYF.